This T cell receptor (beta chain) appears in the sequencing data of a study of patients and donors after allogeneic stem cell transplantation. This clonotype was seen a few times. The V gene's germline CDR1 is LGHNA and CDR2 YSLEER. Trimming removed 0 bases from V and 3 bases from J, with 15 bases in between. The CDR3 has 17 residues. TCRdb reprocessed the RT-PCR reads with MiXCR, giving one entry per CDR3 protein. The sample holds fewer than 200,000 distinct CDR3 sequences, over 25% seen once. The rearrangement uses TRBV4-3 and TRBJ2-1; D gene uncertain. The sequence derives from a human donor who was either an allogeneic HSCT recipient or a stem cell or donor lymphocyte infusion donor (not recorded which). It is not recorded whose cells these are; they may come from a transplant donor. The sample was blood, either unsorted or a sorted T cell fraction (not recorded which). DNA of the CDR3: TGCGCCAGCAGCCAAGATCGGTGGGCAGCCTTCTACAATGAGCAGTTCTTC. Protein product: CASSQDRWAAFYNEQFF.